This is a list of T cell receptor beta chains from one sample in a study of neurological immune-mediated disorders. TCRdb reprocessed the 5' RACE reads with MiXCR, giving one entry per CDR3 protein. This sample has tens of thousands of distinct CDR3 sequences, with around 2.6% found just once. The sequencing input was PBMCs. The receptors shown here come from a woman in her thirties with multiple sclerosis. Each CDR3 is given with its conserved first and last residue. D genes are given only for firm matches. Part of the rows lack a size; the others show once, few, many or a class for expanded clones.

TGCGCCAGCAGCTTGGGTTCCGGGTTTAGCTACGAGCAGTACTTC CASSLGSGFSYEQYF TRBJ2-7 TRBV5-1 many -
TGTGCCACCCTTAAGGCCCTAGTCTCCCGGGACTATGGCTACACCTTC CATLKALVSRDYGYTF TRBJ1-2 TRBV15 many -
TGTGCCAGCAGCTTAGATCCTAGCGGTGAGCAGTTCTTC CASSLDPSGEQFF TRBJ2-1 TRBV7-6 many TRBD2
TGCAGTGCTAGAGATCCTTACGGGGTTCCAACCTACGAGCAGTACTTC CSARDPYGVPTYEQYF TRBJ2-7 TRBV20-1 many -
TGCGCCAGCAGCTCCAGGACTAGCGGGAGTGGGTCCTACAATGAGCAGTTCTTC CASSSRTSGSGSYNEQFF TRBJ2-1 TRBV5-1 many TRBD2
TGTGCCAGCAGCGCTCAGGGGGCCCTACTCGATTACTATGGCTACACCTTC CASSAQGALLDYYGYTF TRBJ1-2 TRBV6-5 many TRBD1
TGTGCCAGCAGCCCCCAGGTGGGGGACACTGAAGCTTTCTTT CASSPQVGDTEAFF TRBJ1-1 TRBV12-3/TRBV12-4 - -
TGTGCCAGCACAACCGGGACAGGGAATCAGCCCCAGCATTTT CASTTGTGNQPQHF TRBJ1-5 TRBV6-6 many TRBD1
TGTGCCAGCAGCCCTAACCCGAGTCAGCACACTGAAGCTTTCTTT CASSPNPSQHTEAFF TRBJ1-1 TRBV9 many -
TGTGCCAGCAGTTTAGACGGTTCCAATCAGCCCCAGCATTTT CASSLDGSNQPQHF TRBJ1-5 TRBV12-3/TRBV12-4 many -
TGTGCCAGCAGCTTTACCGGGACGGCGAACACTGAAGCTTTCTTT CASSFTGTANTEAFF TRBJ1-1 TRBV7-2 many -
TGTGCCAGCAGCTTCACAGGGGGTTCAATGGCGAAGCAGTACTTC CASSFTGGSMAKQYF TRBJ2-7 TRBV7-2 many TRBD1
TGTGCCAGTGGGGGCACCGGGGAGCTGTTTTTT CASGGTGELFF TRBJ2-2 TRBV3-1 many -
TGCGCCAGCAGCTTAGGGGTTGATCAGCCCCAGCATTTT CASSLGVDQPQHF TRBJ1-5 TRBV5-1 many -
TGTGTCAGCAGCTTAGCGGGCGAGTACGAGCAGTACTTC CVSSLAGEYEQYF TRBJ2-7 TRBV7-9 few TRBD2
TGCAGCGTCTCCGGGGGATCGCGCGGCAATCAGCCCCAGCATTTT CSVSGGSRGNQPQHF TRBJ1-5 TRBV29-1 many -
TGTGCCAGCAGCCTGGACAGATACACCGGGGAGCTGTTTTTT CASSLDRYTGELFF TRBJ2-2 TRBV14 many -
TGTGCCAGCAGCCTACAGAAGGGAACCAACTATGGCTACACCTTC CASSLQKGTNYGYTF TRBJ1-2 TRBV7-2 many -
TGCAGCGTTCGTACGACAACTAATGAAAAACTGTTTTTT CSVRTTTNEKLFF TRBJ1-4 TRBV29-1 many -
TGCGCCAGCAGCCGGGGGCTGACAGCGATGAACACTGAAGCTTTCTTT CASSRGLTAMNTEAFF TRBJ1-1 TRBV5-1 many -
TGTGCCAGCAGCCAACTCGAAGGGACTGAAGCTTTCTTT CASSQLEGTEAFF TRBJ1-1 TRBV14 many -
TGTGCCAGCAGCATTCACACTAGCGGGAGTATTTGGGACATTCAGTACTTC CASSIHTSGSIWDIQYF TRBJ2-4 TRBV5-8 many TRBD2
TGTGCCAGCAGCTCGTCGGGAGGGGTACGTTCCTACAATGAGCAGTTCTTC CASSSSGGVRSYNEQFF TRBJ2-1 TRBV5-6 many TRBD2
TGTGCCAGCAGTTACTTGAGCTACGAGCAGTACTTC CASSYLSYEQYF TRBJ2-7 TRBV28 many -
TGTGCCAGCAGCCCCCAGGGAAATACGGAAAAACTGTTTTTT CASSPQGNTEKLFF TRBJ1-4 TRBV7-2 many -
TGTGCCAGCAGCTTAGGGGTCTGGACTAGCGGGAGGCTGGTTGAGCAGTTCTTC CASSLGVWTSGRLVEQFF TRBJ2-1 TRBV7-2 many TRBD2
TGCAGTGCTAGAGGGCTGGACGTTCGGGTGGGGGGAGAGCAGTTCTTC CSARGLDVRVGGEQFF TRBJ2-1 TRBV20-1 many -
TGTGCCAGCAGCCTAGAAGGGACGGGGGGTGGCTACACCTTC CASSLEGTGGGYTF TRBJ1-2 TRBV3-1 many -
TGTGCCAGCAGCTTGGTACTGGCTCTAACAGACAGCACAGATACGCAGTATTTT CASSLVLALTDSTDTQYF TRBJ2-3 TRBV5-8 many -
TGCAGTGCTAGACTTAATGACTACGAGCAGTACTTC CSARLNDYEQYF TRBJ2-7 TRBV20-1 many -
TGTGCCAGCAGGAAGCGGGAAGCAGATACGCAGTATTTT CASRKREADTQYF TRBJ2-3 TRBV7-2 many TRBD2
TGCAGCGGTGGGGGGGCGGGCACAGATACGCAGTATTTT CSGGGAGTDTQYF TRBJ2-3 TRBV29-1 many -
TGTGCCAGCAGCCCCACCGGGACAGGATTTACCGGGGAGCTGTTTTTT CASSPTGTGFTGELFF TRBJ2-2 TRBV6-5 many TRBD1
TGTGCCAGCTCACCTGATGGACAGGGATTGCATTTT CASSPDGQGLHF TRBJ1-5 TRBV18 many TRBD1
TGTGCCAGCAGCCAAGCGGGACAACAGAATTCACCCCTCCACTTT CASSQAGQQNSPLHF TRBJ1-6 TRBV3-1 many -
TGTGCCAGCAGTCCGTGGGACAGGAGAAACACCGGGGAGCTGTTTTTT CASSPWDRRNTGELFF TRBJ2-2 TRBV6-5 - TRBD1
TGTGCCAGCAGCCTGTTCGGGGACGGTGGCTACACCTTC CASSLFGDGGYTF TRBJ1-2 TRBV7-9 many -
TGTGCCAGCAGTGACTCCGAGGGGTCCTACAATGAGCAGTTCTTC CASSDSEGSYNEQFF TRBJ2-1 TRBV6-4 many -
TGTGCCAGCAGTTTGGGGCCCGGGAGGAATGAGCAGTTCTTC CASSLGPGRNEQFF TRBJ2-1 TRBV12-3/TRBV12-4 many TRBD2
TGTGCCAGCAGCTTCCTGACTAGCGGGAAGTACAATGAGCAGTTCTTC CASSFLTSGKYNEQFF TRBJ2-1 TRBV12-3/TRBV12-4 many TRBD2
TGTGCCAGCAGAGCGGGGAGGAGGAACACCGGGGAGCTGTTTTTT CASRAGRRNTGELFF TRBJ2-2 TRBV7-7 many TRBD2
TGTGCCAGCAGTCCCGTCCCGGGAGGGCCGATAGATACGCAGTATTTT CASSPVPGGPIDTQYF TRBJ2-3 TRBV12-3/TRBV12-4 many TRBD2
TGTGCCAGCAGTTACTACTTGAACACTGAAGCTTTCTTT CASSYYLNTEAFF TRBJ1-1 TRBV6-2/TRBV6-3 many -
TGCAGTGCCCCACCCCTAGCCCGAGAGACCCAGTACTTC CSAPPLARETQYF TRBJ2-5 TRBV20-1 many -
TGTGCCAGCAGCCTTCGGCGAGATCAGCCCCAGCATTTT CASSLRRDQPQHF TRBJ1-5 TRBV11-2 - -
TGCAGTGCTAGGAACAGGGACACTGAAGCTTTCTTT CSARNRDTEAFF TRBJ1-1 TRBV20-1 medium-sized -
TGCAGTGCTAGTTCTCCTAGCGGGAGTCCAGGGGGGCACGAAGGACAGTTCTTC CSASSPSGSPGGHEGQFF TRBJ2-1 TRBV20-1 many TRBD2
TGCAGCGTTGAGGGGGGCTCGGGGACTAGCGGGACTTTGTTCTCCTACAATGAGCAGTTCTTC CSVEGGSGTSGTLFSYNEQFF TRBJ2-1 TRBV29-1 many TRBD2
TGCAGTGCTAGCCCGGGGGTGGGCAATCAGCCCCAGCATTTT CSASPGVGNQPQHF TRBJ1-5 TRBV20-1 many -
TGTGCCAGCAGTTACGGAGGCGGGGAGCTGTTTTTT CASSYGGGELFF TRBJ2-2 TRBV6-6 many -
TGTGCCAGCAGTAGTACAGGGGGCTCCTACGAGCAGTACTTC CASSSTGGSYEQYF TRBJ2-7 TRBV2 many TRBD1
TGTGCCAGCAGAGGGGCCTACAATGAGCAGTTCTTC CASRGAYNEQFF TRBJ2-1 TRBV5-5 many -
TGCAGCGTTGGTGGGAGGGCATTGGCTGAGCAGTTCTTC CSVGGRALAEQFF TRBJ2-1 TRBV29-1 many TRBD2
TGTGCCAGCAGCCTTTCGTCCTTAGCGGGACTGTCAGATACGCAGTATTTT CASSLSSLAGLSDTQYF TRBJ2-3 TRBV12-3/TRBV12-4 many TRBD2
TGCAGTGCTCTTCGGCCCGGTACAGACAGAATGAACACTGAAGCTTTCTTT CSALRPGTDRMNTEAFF TRBJ1-1 TRBV20-1 many -
TGTGCCAGCAGCTTAGAGGGAGGGCCAGAGTTCTTC CASSLEGGPEFF TRBJ2-1 TRBV7-9 many TRBD2
TGTGCCAGCAGTTTAGCGCTCGGGGGTCGTCTCCCGTATTTT CASSLALGGRLPYF TRBJ2-3 TRBV12-3/TRBV12-4 many -
TGTGCCAGCAGACCCAGGGGTTCTGGAAACACCATATATTTT CASRPRGSGNTIYF TRBJ1-3 TRBV5-6 many -
TGTGCCAGCAGCAAAGGGCGACTTAACACCGGGGAGCTGTTTTTT CASSKGRLNTGELFF TRBJ2-2 TRBV21-1 many -